A single sample is the source of the 14 T cell receptor beta chains below, sequenced in a study of T-cell reconstitution after alpha-beta-depleted transplantation in children. During its preparation, the TCRbeta library received unique molecular identifiers. TCRdb reprocessed the PCR reads via MiXCR and lists one record per CDR3 protein. The repertoire consists of hundreds of thousands of distinct CDR3 sequences, with 32% occurring once and the leading ten covering 2% to 2.5%. Here the sequenced sample was PBMCs from the stem cell graft donor, taken from the stem cell graft. The receptors stem from a human donor who donated a stem cell graft to a child with aplastic anemia.

This clonotype was counted only a few times. CDR3 coding DNA: TGTGCCAGCAGTATCCGTGCTGAGCAGTTCTTC. Translating gives CASSIRAEQFF. J is TRBJ2-1 and V is TRBV6-6, with D unresolved. Germline lookup yields CDR1 MNHNY and CDR2 SVGAGI (reference sequence). V lost 5 bases and J 9 bases, leaving 8 bases between the germline ends. CDR3 length equals 11 residues.

The chain combines TRBV6-5 with TRBJ2-1, with 7 bases lining up with TRBD1. Germline V lookup: CDR1 MNHEY, CDR2 SVGAGI. V lost 1 base and J lost 10; bases outside the gene matches: 10. The CDR3 has 15 residues. CDR3 coding DNA: TGTGCCAGCAGTTACTATTCTGGGACAGCCTACGAGCAGTTCTTC. The encoded protein is CASSYYSGTAYEQFF.

The V and J genes are TRBV7-2 and TRBJ1-1; the D gene is possibly TRBD1 (5 bases). CDR1 is SGHTA, CDR2 FQGNSA, per germline. This CDR3 has 14 residues. The V end was cut by 4 bases, the J end by 5 bases, with 14 bases between. The CDR3 reads CASSSSGSRTEAFF. The DNA of the CDR3 is TGTGCCAGCAGCTCGTCAGGGAGTCGAACTGAAGCTTTCTTT.

The table lists this clonotype with a few counts. The chain couples TRBV7-8 to TRBJ2-2; D uncertain. The V end was cut by 4 bases, the J end by 0 bases, with 12 bases between. Germline V gives CDR1 SGHVS, CDR2 FQNEAQ. The CDR3 is made up of 16 amino acids. The CDR3 region has the DNA TGTGCCAGCAGCTCTACGATGAATGCGAACACCGGGGAGCTGTTTTTT. The encoded protein is CASSSTMNANTGELFF.

This clonotype occurred a few times. The chain couples TRBV7-6 to TRBJ1-1; D is ambiguous. Trimming left V 5 bases short and J 0 bases short, with 22 bases between. Germline V gives CDR1 SGHVS, CDR2 FNYEAQ. CDR3 length equals 18 residues. CDR3 sequence (DNA): TGTGCCAGCAGCCCCAGCACGTTAACAGCCGGAATGAACACTGAAGCTTTCTTT. This gives the protein CASSPSTLTAGMNTEAFF.

This clonotype turned up a few times. The V and J genes are TRBV29-1 and TRBJ1-3; unclear D gene. Per germline, CDR1 SQVTM and CDR2 ANQGSEA. CDR3 length: 13 amino acids. V gave up 4 bases and J gave up 6 bases, with 13 bases separating them. CDR3 residues: CSVAGLNVNTIYF. As DNA, the CDR3 is TGCAGCGTTGCAGGCCTGAACGTAAACACCATATATTTT.

The chain is built from TRBV4-3 and TRBJ2-3; TRBD2 matches 8 bases. The CDR3 has 15 amino acids. Germline CDR1 LGHNA, CDR2 YSLEER. J gave up 0 bases and V 2 bases, and 1 base lay outside the gene matches. This chain's CDR3 is CASSQTSGSTDTQYF. CDR3 DNA: TGCGCCAGCAGCCAAACTAGCGGTAGCACAGATACGCAGTATTTT.

This clonotype has only a few counts. The rearrangement uses TRBV9 and TRBJ2-7; 11 bases agree with TRBD2. The CDR3 runs to 16 residues. The trim removed 4 bases at V and 0 bases at J, leaving 6 bases unmatched. The V gene's germline CDR1 is SGDLS and CDR2 YYNGEE. CDR3 residues: CASSSGTSGPSYEQYF. The CDR3 bases are TGTGCCAGCAGCTCGGGGACTAGCGGACCCTCCTACGAGCAGTACTTC.

This rearrangement joins TRBV5-1 to TRBJ2-1; 7 bases line up with TRBD1. The CDR3 has 15 residues. J lost 5 bases, V lost 3 bases, and 8 bases had no gene match. CDR1 is SGHRS, CDR2 YFSETQ, per germline. The CDR3 protein is CASSSTGQIDNEQFF. The CDR3, as DNA: TGCGCCAGCAGCTCGACGGGACAGATAGACAATGAGCAGTTCTTC.

The chain joins TRBV29-1 to TRBJ2-5, with 11 positions matching TRBD2. Germline assignment: CDR1 SQVTM and CDR2 ANQGSEA. The CDR3 has 14 residues. V was clipped by 7 bases and J by 4 bases; unmatched bases: 8. CDR3 sequence reads: CSAVVGLAGETQYF. The DNA for the CDR3 is TGCAGCGCGGTGGTAGGACTAGCGGGAGAGACCCAGTACTTC.

The chain carries TRBV28 and TRBJ2-6; D possibly corresponds to TRBD1 (5 bases). Germline V gene data show CDR1 as MDHEN and CDR2 as SYDVKM. The CDR3 is 15 amino acids. V was pared by 6 bases and J by 3 bases, with 12 bases between. The CDR3 sequence is CASSPTVDGANVLTF. The CDR3 DNA follows: TGTGCCAGCAGCCCGACAGTGGATGGGGCCAACGTCCTGACTTTC.

This sequence joins TRBV6-2 or TRBV6-3 and TRBJ2-7; D gene ambiguous. Germline-derived CDR1 and CDR2 are MNHEY and SVGEGT. The CDR3 sequence is 13 residues long. V lost 8 bases to trimming and J lost 3 bases, with 14 bases between them. The CDR3 region is CASGSGRLYEQYV. Here the CDR3 DNA reads TGTGCCAGCGGGTCCGGACGTCTCTACGAGCAGTACGTC.

The chain uses TRBV5-1 and TRBJ2-1, with 9 bases lining up with TRBD2. This CDR3 comprises 15 residues. The junction had 7 bases not matched to a gene; V was cut back by 5 bases and J by 4 bases. Looked up from germline, CDR1 is SGHRS and CDR2 is YFSETQ. The CDR3 DNA is TGCGCCAGCAGTCTCGGGACTAGCCCATACAATGAGCAGTTCTTC. Protein product: CASSLGTSPYNEQFF.

V usage is TRBV19 and J usage is TRBJ1-1; D is ambiguous. The CDR3 runs 14 residues. The ends were cut back, 5 bases at V and 6 bases at J, with 16 bases in the middle. Germline V lookup: CDR1 LNHDA, CDR2 SQIVND (reference sequence). This CDR3 reads CASSPRTRSPEAFF. In DNA, the CDR3 is TGTGCCAGTAGTCCAAGGACCCGAAGCCCTGAAGCTTTCTTT.